A single sample gave rise to the 21 T cell receptor beta chains below, sequenced in a study of T cells after yellow fever vaccination. TCRdb independently ran MiXCR on the 5' RACE reads; one entry per CDR3 protein. This sample has 500,000 to 550,000 distinct CDR3 sequences; less than 25% occur once, and the top ten carry about 17%. Material: PBMCs, obtained around 3 weeks after the first yellow fever vaccination. The receptors originated from a man in his late teens or twenties who received the YFV17D yellow fever vaccine.

The chain is built from TRBV19 and TRBJ2-1; 11 bases map to TRBD2. In germline, CDR1 is LNHDA, CDR2 SQIVND (reference sequence). This CDR3 has 15 amino acids. With 4 bases clipped from V and 8 bases from J, the junction kept 7 bases outside the gene matches. DNA for the CDR3: TGTGCCAGTAGTACTCTAGCGGGGGGCGGGGATGAGCAGTTCTTC. This codes for CASSTLAGGGDEQFF.

V gene TRBV5-4 combines with J gene TRBJ2-2; 7 bases agree with TRBD2. Germline V CDR1 and CDR2: SGHNT, YYREEE (reference sequence). The CDR3 has 16 amino acids. V gave up 4 bases and J gave up 3 bases; unmatched junction bases: 9. The CDR3 here is CASSTGGRADTGELFF. CDR3 in DNA: TGTGCCAGCAGCACCGGGGGGAGGGCCGACACCGGGGAGCTGTTTTTT. The whole variable domain, filled in from reference TRBV5-4 and TRBJ2-2, reads ETGVTQSPTHLIKTRGQQVTLRCSSQSGHNTVSWYQQALGQGPQFIFQYYREEENGRGNFPPRFSGLQFPNYSSELNVNALELDDSALYLCASSTGGRADTGELFFGEGSRLTVL.

The chain's CDR3 is CASTEWTGKNTEAFF. The CDR3 nucleotides read TGCGCCAGCACCGAATGGACAGGGAAGAACACTGAAGCTTTCTTT. This chain uses TRBV5-1 with TRBJ1-1; 8 bases are shared with TRBD1. With 6 bases clipped from V and 1 base from J, the junction kept 8 bases outside the gene matches. Germline values: CDR1 SGHRS, CDR2 YFSETQ. The CDR3 covers 15 residues. Full variable domain (rest looked up from reference TRBV5-1 and TRBJ1-1): KAGVTQTPRYLIKTRGQQVTLSCSPISGHRSVSWYQQTPGQGLQFLFEYFSETQRNKGNFPGRFSGRQFSNSRSEMNVSTLELGDSALYLCASTEWTGKNTEAFFGQGTRLTVV.

The chain links TRBV5-5 to TRBJ2-3, with a tentative D call TRBD1 (5 bases). V lost 3 bases and J 5 bases, leaving 13 bases between the germline ends. The germline V gene encodes CDR1 SGHKS and CDR2 YYEKEE (reference sequence). The CDR3 totals 14 residues. The CDR3 DNA reads TGTGCCAGCAGCTCGGACACTATGAAAGATACGCAGTATTTT. Its protein is CASSSDTMKDTQYF.

This clonotype was counted a few times. This sequence joins TRBV20-1 and TRBJ2-4; no reliable D call. Germline V gives CDR1 DFQATT, CDR2 SNEGSKA (reference sequence). V was pared by 1 base and J by 0 bases, with 16 bases between. The CDR3 has 17 amino acids. Here the CDR3 reads CSARGRPEELAKNIQYF. Written as DNA, the CDR3 is TGCAGTGCTAGAGGCAGGCCTGAGGAACTAGCCAAAAACATTCAGTACTTC.

The chain carries TRBV19 and TRBJ2-5, with TRBD2 matching over 8 bases. CDR1 is LNHDA and CDR2 is SQIVND in the germline V gene (reference sequence). V dropped 8 bases and J dropped 5; count of bases not matched to a gene: 7. This CDR3 is built from 13 residues. CDR3 amino acids: CASSSGGWETQYF. In nucleotides, the CDR3 is TGTGCCAGTTCCTCGGGGGGGTGGGAGACCCAGTACTTC.

This rearrangement joins TRBV9 to TRBJ2-2; tentatively, D is TRBD1 (5 bases). The germline CDR1 and CDR2 sequences are SGDLS and YYNGEE. The CDR3 is made up of 14 amino acids. Trimming removed 6 bases at V and 0 bases at J, with 9 bases between. The CDR3 protein is CASTETANTGELFF. The DNA for the CDR3 is TGTGCCAGCACGGAGACAGCGAACACCGGGGAGCTGTTTTTT.

DNA of the CDR3: TGTGCCAGCAGGGTCGTGGGCCCTAGGAGCAATCAGCCCCAGCATTTT. As protein: CASRVVGPRSNQPQHF. The chain uses TRBV12-3 or TRBV12-4 and TRBJ1-5, with D uncertain. This CDR3 is 16 amino acids long. V shed 6 bases and J shed 1 base, with 16 bases lying between them.

V and J are TRBV11-3 and TRBJ2-3; TRBD1 is a possible D gene (5 bases). V lost 1 base and J 2 bases, leaving 10 bases between the germline ends. This CDR3 has 15 amino acids. CDR1 is SGHNT and CDR2 is YENEEA in the germline V gene. DNA for the CDR3: TGTGCCAGCAGCTTAGGGACAATGATCACAGATACGCAGTATTTT. Its protein is CASSLGTMITDTQYF.

This clonotype showed up just a few times. At one end, the junction sequence differs from germline, possibly due to a read error. The chain is built from TRBV7-7 and TRBJ2-2; 8 bases align to TRBD2. The CDR3 covers 16 residues. The germline CDR1 and CDR2 sequences are SSHAT and FNYEAQ (reference sequence). CDR3 loop: CASSYRLARGTGELFF. In DNA, the CDR3 is TGTGCTAGCAGCTACCGACTAGCGCGGGGCACCGGGGAGCTGTTTTTT.

V is TRBV6-2 or TRBV6-3 and J is TRBJ2-1, with 8 bases lining up with TRBD2. V dropped 6 bases and J dropped 4; count of bases not matched to a gene: 8. Germline V gene data show CDR1 as MNHEY and CDR2 as SVGEGT. This CDR3 is built from 15 residues. The CDR3 sequence is CASRLTGGLYNEQFF. CDR3 nucleotides: TGTGCCAGCAGGCTAACGGGGGGGTTATACAATGAGCAGTTCTTC.

The chain employs TRBV7-2 and TRBJ2-3; 9 nucleotides agree with TRBD1. Trimming took 5 bases from V and 2 from J; bases not matched to a gene: 5. CDR1 and CDR2 from the germline V gene are SGHTA and FQGNSA. The CDR3 covers 15 residues. Here the CDR3 DNA reads TGTGCCAGCAGCGCCGGGACAGGGATCACAGATACGCAGTATTTT. The encoded protein is CASSAGTGITDTQYF.

J is TRBJ2-3 and V is TRBV3-1; 10 bases are a match to TRBD1. CDR3 length equals 13 residues. V gave up 0 bases and J gave up 14 bases; unmatched junction bases: 5. Germline V gene lookup returns CDR1 LGHDT and CDR2 YNNKEL (reference sequence). The CDR3 nucleotides read TGTGCCAGCAGCCAAGAGGGGGGACAGGGGACGTATTTT. Translated: CASSQEGGQGTYF.

This clonotype was seen a handful of times. This sequence joins TRBV19 and TRBJ1-1; TRBD1 matches at 9 bases. V lost 5 bases and J lost 11; bases outside the gene matches: 12. The length of the CDR3 is 14 residues. Looked up from germline, CDR1 is LNHDA and CDR2 is SQIVND (reference sequence). The CDR3 spells CASSPLGTGRWAFF. CDR3 DNA: TGTGCCAGTAGTCCCCTCGGGACAGGGAGATGGGCTTTCTTT.

The J gene is TRBJ2-7, the V gene TRBV21-1; TRBD1 is taken as the D call from the table, unchecked against the DNA. TRBV21-1 is assigned pseudogene status. The CDR3 is 14 amino acids. This CDR3 reads CASSRFGTAYEQYV. The CDR3 DNA sequence: TGTGCCAGCAGCAGGTTTGGGACAGCCTACGAGCAGTACGTC.

To note about this clonotype: Sequence at one end of the junction differs from germline and may be a read error. The rearrangement uses TRBV27 and TRBJ1-3, with 7 bases that match TRBD1. Germline values: CDR1 MNHEY, CDR2 SMNVEV (reference sequence). The CDR3 totals 13 residues. The CDR3 reads CTSSDRAGNTIYF. The CDR3 coding sequence is TGCACCAGCAGCGACAGGGCTGGAAACACCATATATTTT.

The CDR3 here is CASSPFSENTIYF. DNA for the CDR3: TGTGCCAGCAGCCCGTTTAGTGAAAACACCATATATTTT. The chain has TRBV14 and TRBJ1-3, with D hard to call. The CDR3 has 13 residues. V gave up 4 bases and J gave up 6 bases, with 10 bases separating them. Per germline, CDR1 SGHDN and CDR2 FVKESK.

This clonotype was seen ten or more times. The V gene is TRBV28, the J gene TRBJ2-1, with D perhaps given as TRBD1 or TRBD2 (6 bases each). Germline lookup yields CDR1 MDHEN and CDR2 SYDVKM. Between the trimmed V and J ends, which lost 7 bases and 6 bases, there was a span of 16 bases. The CDR3 totals 14 residues. CDR3 bases: TGTGCCAGCAACTACCCGGGGGCGGGCAATGAGCAGTTCTTC. This encodes CASNYPGAGNEQFF.

This clonotype was observed many times. The genes are TRBV20-1 and TRBJ2-1; 7 bases match TRBD1. V lost 0 bases, J lost 10 bases, and 3 bases stayed unmatched. In germline, CDR1 is DFQATT, CDR2 SNEGSKA (reference sequence). The CDR3 length is 12 residues. The CDR3 reads CSAREGQLEQFF. The CDR3 DNA follows: TGCAGTGCTAGAGAGGGACAGCTAGAGCAGTTCTTC.

The chain couples TRBV12-3 or TRBV12-4 to TRBJ1-6; D gene unclear. The V gene lost 5 bases and the J gene lost 8 bases, with 7 bases spanning the gap. This CDR3 has 12 residues. CDR3 sequence (DNA): TGTGCCAGCAGTCCCGGGGATTCACCCCTCCACTTT. Translating gives CASSPGDSPLHF.

In its sample, this clonotype was seen a few times. The chain has TRBV11-2 and TRBJ2-5; 10 bases are shared with TRBD2. The CDR3 sequence is 16 residues long. CDR1 is SGHAT and CDR2 is FQNNGV in the germline V gene. J gave up 4 bases and V 1 base, and 6 bases lay outside the gene matches. The chain's CDR3 is CASSLGLAGGGETQYF. The CDR3 nucleotides read TGTGCCAGCAGCTTAGGATTAGCGGGGGGAGGAGAGACCCAGTACTTC.